Presented here are 15 T cell receptor beta chains from one specimen sequenced in a study of cytomegalovirus exposure and HLA in healthy donors. The PCR employed 60 Vbeta primers together with 13 Jbeta primers. TCRdb keeps only in-frame clones here, not all; method: immunoSEQ multiplex PCR. The sample carries about 120,000 clones, 66% recorded once. The material sequenced was PBMCs. Receptor source: a man between 18 and 35 years old in good health and CMV-seronegative.

This clone was observed a handful of times. The J gene is TRBJ2-5, the V gene TRBV18; D ambiguous. This CDR3 comprises 12 residues. Germline loops: CDR1 KGHSH, CDR2 LQKENI. V lost 3 bases to trimming and J lost 4 bases, with 6 bases between them. CDR3 in amino acids: CASSPERETQYF. In DNA, the CDR3 is TGTGCCAGCTCACCGGAGAGAGAGACCCAGTACTTC.

The V and J genes are TRBV19 and TRBJ1-1; 7 positions agree with TRBD1. Per the germline V gene, CDR1 is LNHDA and CDR2 is SQIVND (reference sequence). V lost 7 bases to trimming and J lost 2 bases; unmatched junction nucleotides: 7. This CDR3 is 14 amino acids long. The CDR3 nucleotides are TGTGCCAGTACCACGGGACAGCGAAACACTGAAGCTTTCTTT. Translating gives CASTTGQRNTEAFF.

The chain combines TRBV6-5 with TRBJ1-1; D might be TRBD1 (5 bases). Trimming stripped 2 bases from V and 5 bases from J, with 12 bases between. The germline gives CDR1 MNHEY, CDR2 SVGAGI. There are 14 residues in the CDR3. The CDR3: CASSYSGGGTEAFF. The CDR3 coding sequence is TGTGCCAGCAGTTACAGTGGGGGAGGGACTGAAGCTTTCTTT.

A word on this clone: The same CDR3 arises from other DNA sequences in this sample as well. V and J are TRBV7-2 and TRBJ2-3; 10 nucleotides align to TRBD1. Germline assignment: CDR1 SGHTA and CDR2 FQGNSA. The V gene end was trimmed by 5 bases and the J gene end by 3 bases; junction bases not matched to a gene: 5. The CDR3 totals 15 residues. For the CDR3, the DNA is TGTGCCAGCAGCCCCGACAGGGGGCGGACAGATACGCAGTATTTT. Encoded protein: CASSPDRGRTDTQYF.

The chain couples TRBV25-1 to TRBJ2-6; 9 bases are a match to TRBD1. CDR3 size: 15 residues. The J segment lost 10 bases and the V segment lost 5 bases, leaving 9 bases of the junction unmatched. Looked up from germline, CDR1 is MGHDK and CDR2 is SYGVNS. The CDR3 DNA reads TGTGCCAGCAGTTTCTTAACAGGGGGCGGGAACGTCCTGACTTTC. Translation: CASSFLTGGGNVLTF.

This chain links TRBV7-9 with TRBJ2-5; 8 bases align to TRBD2. Germline loops: CDR1 SEHNR, CDR2 FQNEAQ (reference sequence). The CDR3 extends over 15 amino acids. With 0 bases clipped from V and 5 bases from J, the junction kept 5 bases outside the gene matches. The DNA of the CDR3 is TGTGCCAGCAGCTTAGCAGCGGGAGTTCATGAGACCCAGTACTTC. It translates to CASSLAAGVHETQYF.

The gene calls are TRBV7-6 and TRBJ2-7; D possibly corresponds to TRBD1 (5 bases). V was shortened by 4 bases and J by 6 bases, with 13 bases between the two germline ends. The V gene's germline CDR1 is SGHVS and CDR2 FNYEAQ. The CDR3 is 13 amino acids. CDR3 residues: CASSSRWGLEQYF. The CDR3 DNA follows: TGTGCCAGCAGCTCTAGGTGGGGCCTCGAGCAGTACTTC.

This rearrangement joins TRBV30 to TRBJ2-1; D remains ambiguous. The V and J ends lost 2 bases and 6 bases respectively, with 8 bases between them. Germline V CDR1 and CDR2: GTSNPN, SVGIG (reference sequence). There are 12 residues in the CDR3. The CDR3 region has the DNA TGTGCCTGGAGTTACCCGGGCAATGAGCAGTTCTTC. Translated, it gives CAWSYPGNEQFF.

On this clone itself: It is unclear where the CDR3 begins or ends on the DNA, so no DNA is shown, and the CDR3 is as TCRdb lists it. The V gene is TRBV25-1, the J gene TRBJ1-4. The CDR3 is 12 amino acids in total, end residues counted. Germline V gene sequence: CDR1 MGHDK, CDR2 SYGVNS. The CDR3 region is CASTSAGEKLFF.

The chain employs TRBV11-2 and TRBJ2-1; 7 nucleotides agree with TRBD1. Germline CDR1 and CDR2: SGHAT and FQNNGV. CDR3 length: 15 amino acids. Trimming took 1 base from V and 4 from J; bases not matched to a gene: 4. Here the CDR3 reads CASSLGGTAYNEQFF. In DNA, the CDR3 is TGTGCCAGCAGCTTAGGGGGGACAGCATACAATGAGCAGTTCTTC.

The J gene is TRBJ1-1, the V gene TRBV27; no firm D call. This CDR3 is built from 17 residues. V was trimmed by 5 bases and J by 0 bases, leaving 19 bases between them. Per germline, CDR1 MNHEY and CDR2 SMNVEV (reference sequence). The CDR3 DNA reads TGTGCCAGCAGTCCCTCCGGCAGCCTAACTATGAACACTGAAGCTTTCTTT. Amino acid sequence: CASSPSGSLTMNTEAFF.

This chain links TRBV7-8 with TRBJ2-7; 10 nucleotides match TRBD1. The CDR3 spans 16 residues. With V trimmed by 0 bases and J by 3 bases, 5 bases remained unmatched. The germline gives CDR1 SGHVS, CDR2 FQNEAQ. In nucleotides, the CDR3 is TGTGCCAGCAGCTTAGCCCCGGGACAGGGGATCTACGAGCAGTACTTC. Its protein is CASSLAPGQGIYEQYF.

The table lists this clone with a few counts. The chain has TRBV7-9 and TRBJ2-3; tentatively, D is TRBD2 (6 bases). The V gene's germline CDR1 is SEHNR and CDR2 FQNEAQ (reference sequence). The CDR3 has 15 amino acids. Trimming left V 4 bases short and J 2 bases short, with 13 bases between. The CDR3 bases are TGTGCCAGCAGCTCCCGACTAGAAGCCACAGATACGCAGTATTTT. Protein: CASSSRLEATDTQYF.

The chain links TRBV5-1 to TRBJ1-6; TRBD1 aligns across 10 bases. V dropped 4 bases and J dropped 5; count of bases not matched to a gene: 3. Germline CDR1 reads SGHRS; CDR2 reads YFSETQ. CDR3 size: 15 residues. The CDR3 DNA reads TGCGCCAGCAGCGACAGGGGGCTAGATAATTCACCCCTCCACTTT. It is translated as CASSDRGLDNSPLHF.

V gene TRBV2 combines with J gene TRBJ1-2; no clear D gene. This CDR3 has 12 residues. V lost 6 bases and J 4 bases, leaving 9 bases between the germline ends. Germline V gene data show CDR1 as SNHLY and CDR2 as FYNNEI. This CDR3 reads CASSAEVYGYTF. CDR3 nucleotides: TGTGCCAGCAGCGCCGAGGTCTATGGCTACACCTTC.